This passage covers 13 T cell receptor beta chains from one sample sequenced in a study of regulatory T cells. Amplification used 52 TRBV primers and 13 TRBJ primers. TCRdb's table, derived via immunoSEQ multiplex PCR, lists solely in-frame clones and lacks some. The sample has 20,000 to 25,000 clones; more than 85% are singletons. The sequenced material came from CD8+ T cells sorted from blood. These receptors were obtained from a child aged 2 to 10 with CD3G deficiency.

The V and J genes are TRBV28 and TRBJ2-7; D is unresolved. The germline gives CDR1 MDHEN, CDR2 SYDVKM. This CDR3 contains 12 residues. V was cut by 5 bases and J by 3 bases, with 8 bases left in between. CDR3 DNA sequence: TGTGCCAGCAGTGGACCAGTCTACGAGCAGTACTTC. This translates into CASSGPVYEQYF. The full variable domain, rest sourced from reference TRBV28 and TRBJ2-7, is DVKVTQSSRYLVKRTGEKVFLECVQDMDHENMFWYRQDPGLGLRLIYFSYDVKMKEKGDIPEGYSVSREKKERFSLILESASTNQTSMYLCASSGPVYEQYFGPGTRLTVT.

This chain connects TRBV28 to TRBJ1-2; D is ambiguous. From germline, CDR1 is MDHEN and CDR2 SYDVKM. Deletions cut 5 bases from V and 4 bases from J, with 20 bases between. The length of the CDR3 is 16 residues. DNA of the CDR3: TGTGCCAGCAGTCCGAGGGCTCTCTGGAATAGCTATGGCTACACCTTC. Translated, it gives CASSPRALWNSYGYTF.

The chain combines TRBV11-2 with TRBJ2-7; TRBD2 might be the D (5 bases). V shed 5 bases and J shed 6 bases, with 14 bases lying between them. Germline-derived CDR1 and CDR2 are SGHAT and FQNNGV. This CDR3 has 13 amino acids. As DNA, the CDR3 is TGTGCCAGCAGCCCCCGCGGGCGCCTCGAGCAGTACTTC. It codes for CASSPRGRLEQYF.

This rearrangement joins TRBV19 to TRBJ1-2, with D perhaps TRBD1 (6 bases). Germline values: CDR1 LNHDA, CDR2 SQIVND (reference sequence). This CDR3 comprises 13 residues. V lost 5 bases and J 2 bases, leaving 9 bases between the germline ends. In DNA form, the CDR3 reads TGTGCCAGTAGTCCTGGGACAAACTATGGCTACACCTTC. Translation gives CASSPGTNYGYTF.

This chain joins TRBV11-2 and TRBJ2-5; D is undetermined. TRBJ2-7 explains the end of the DNA better; the J call may be wrong. The CDR3 loop spans 13 amino acids. The germline V gene has CDR1 SGHAT and CDR2 FQNNGV. In nucleotides, the CDR3 is TGTGCCAGCAGCTTAGCAGCATCCTACGAGCAGTACTTC. This translates into CASSLAASYEQYF.

In nucleotides, the CDR3 is TGTGCCAGCAGTTTGGGCTATCACGACCAAGAGACCCAGTACTTC. It translates to CASSLGYHDQETQYF. V is TRBV7-9 and J is TRBJ2-5; D remains unclear. The germline V gene has CDR1 SEHNR and CDR2 FQNEAQ (reference sequence). The CDR3 consists of 15 residues. Trimming cost V 6 bases and J 0 bases, with 14 bases left between them.

This chain joins TRBV6-1 and TRBJ2-7, with TRBD2 as a possible D gene (5 bases). V was cut by 4 bases and J by 0 bases, with 16 bases left in between. Germline CDR1 and CDR2: MNHNS and SASEGT. This CDR3 has 16 residues. In DNA, the CDR3 is TGTGCCAGCAGTGTCCTTCTCGGGGTCAGCTCCTACGAGCAGTACTTC. As protein: CASSVLLGVSSYEQYF.

The rearrangement joins TRBV28 to TRBJ2-3, with D perhaps TRBD1 (6 bases). Germline values: CDR1 MDHEN, CDR2 SYDVKM. V lost 3 bases, J lost 1 base, and 8 bases lay in between. The CDR3 totals 14 residues. Written as DNA, the CDR3 is TGTGCCAGCAGTTTTGACAGGCGCACAGATACGCAGTATTTT. It translates to CASSFDRRTDTQYF.

The rearrangement links TRBV28 to TRBJ2-5; 7 nucleotides match TRBD1. The CDR3 is 13 amino acids. Losses at the gene ends were 6 bases for V and 4 bases for J; bases not matched to a gene: 5. Germline V gene sequence: CDR1 MDHEN, CDR2 SYDVKM. This CDR3 reads CASRNRGSETQYF. CDR3 bases: TGTGCCAGCAGGAACAGGGGCTCAGAGACCCAGTACTTC.

The genes are TRBV28 and TRBJ2-5, with D possibly matching TRBD2 (6 bases). The DNA end lines up better with TRBJ2-7; the J call may be wrong. Germline loops: CDR1 MDHEN, CDR2 SYDVKM. The CDR3 loop spans 13 amino acids. CDR3 bases: TGTGCCAGCAGTGCTAGCGACTCCTACGAGCAGTACTTC. Protein sequence: CASSASDSYEQYF.

The chain combines TRBV6-1 with TRBJ2-7; D could derive from TRBD1 or TRBD2 (5 bases each). V was shortened by 2 bases and J by 3 bases, with 11 bases between the two germline ends. This CDR3 spans 14 amino acids. Germline assignment: CDR1 MNHNS and CDR2 SASEGT. CDR3 DNA: TGTGCCAGCAGTGAATTGGGACCAATCTACGAGCAGTACTTC. The encoded protein is CASSELGPIYEQYF.

In DNA form, the CDR3 reads TGTGCCTGGAGTGGACTAGCGGGATACAATGAGCAGTTCTTC. Translated, it gives CAWSGLAGYNEQFF. The chain joins TRBV30 to TRBJ2-1, with 11 bases fitting TRBD2. There are 14 residues in the CDR3. CDR1 and CDR2 (germline): GTSNPN, SVGIG (reference sequence). The V and J ends lost 1 base and 4 bases, in that order; junction bases with no gene match: 0.

The J gene is TRBJ2-1, the V gene TRBV28; 7 bases align to TRBD1. The germline V gene has CDR1 MDHEN and CDR2 SYDVKM. CDR3 length equals 14 residues. Trimming took 3 bases from V and 10 from J; bases not matched to a gene: 9. DNA of the CDR3: TGTGCCAGCAGTTTTCGACAGGGCGCACGCGAGCAGTTCTTC. It is translated as CASSFRQGAREQFF.